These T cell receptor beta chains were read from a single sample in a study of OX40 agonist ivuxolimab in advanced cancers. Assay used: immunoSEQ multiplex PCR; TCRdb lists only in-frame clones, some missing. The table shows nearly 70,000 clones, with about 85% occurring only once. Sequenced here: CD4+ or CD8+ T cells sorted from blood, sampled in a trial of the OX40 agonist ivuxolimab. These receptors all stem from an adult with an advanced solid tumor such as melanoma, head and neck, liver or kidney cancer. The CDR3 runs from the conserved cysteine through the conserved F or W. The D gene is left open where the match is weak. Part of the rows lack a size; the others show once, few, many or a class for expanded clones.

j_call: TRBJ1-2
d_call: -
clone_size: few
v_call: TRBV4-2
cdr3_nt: TGTGCCAGCAGCCAAGTATTCGCCTATGGCTACACCTTC
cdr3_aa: CASSQVFAYGYTF

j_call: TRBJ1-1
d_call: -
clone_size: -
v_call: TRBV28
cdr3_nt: TGTGCCAGCAGTTTTTGGGTAAGAGGAGGACGGGGCACTGAAGCTTTCTTT
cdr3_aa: CASSFWVRGGRGTEAFF

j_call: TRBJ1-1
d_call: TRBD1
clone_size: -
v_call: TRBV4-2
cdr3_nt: TGTGCCAGCAGCCAGCCGTCGACAGGGGGTGCCACTGAAGCTTTCTTT
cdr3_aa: CASSQPSTGGATEAFF

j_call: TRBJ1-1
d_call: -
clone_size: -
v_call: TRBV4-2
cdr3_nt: TGTGCCAGCAGCCAAGTGCGGGAGAAGCGGTCAACTGAAGCTTTCTTT
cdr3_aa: CASSQVREKRSTEAFF

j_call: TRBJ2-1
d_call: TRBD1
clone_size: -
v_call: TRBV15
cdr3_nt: TGTGCCACCAGCAGAGGCCGGACAGGGGGCCTGGATGAGCAGTTCTTC
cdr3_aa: CATSRGRTGGLDEQFF

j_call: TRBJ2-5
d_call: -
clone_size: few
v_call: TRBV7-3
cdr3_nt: TGTGCCAGCAGCTTAAGAAACCAAGAGACCCAGTACTTC
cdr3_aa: CASSLRNQETQYF

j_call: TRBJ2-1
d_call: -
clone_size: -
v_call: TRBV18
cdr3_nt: TGTGCCAGCTCACCACCGGGACGGTACAATGAGCAGTTCTTC
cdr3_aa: CASSPPGRYNEQFF

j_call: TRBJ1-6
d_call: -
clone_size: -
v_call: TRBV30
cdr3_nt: TGTGCCTGGAGTGTCGGGGCCATTCTTAGCTCCTATAATTCACCCCTCCACTTT
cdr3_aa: CAWSVGAILSSYNSPLHF

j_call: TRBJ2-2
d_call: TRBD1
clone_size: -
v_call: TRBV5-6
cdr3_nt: TGTGCCAGCAGCTTGTACAGGACAGGGGGTGAGCTGTTTTTT
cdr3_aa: CASSLYRTGGELFF

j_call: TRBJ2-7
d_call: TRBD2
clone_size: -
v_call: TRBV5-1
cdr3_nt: TGCGCCAGCAGCTTATCGTCCCGCGGGGGGGCCTACGAGCAGTACTTC
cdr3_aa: CASSLSSRGGAYEQYF